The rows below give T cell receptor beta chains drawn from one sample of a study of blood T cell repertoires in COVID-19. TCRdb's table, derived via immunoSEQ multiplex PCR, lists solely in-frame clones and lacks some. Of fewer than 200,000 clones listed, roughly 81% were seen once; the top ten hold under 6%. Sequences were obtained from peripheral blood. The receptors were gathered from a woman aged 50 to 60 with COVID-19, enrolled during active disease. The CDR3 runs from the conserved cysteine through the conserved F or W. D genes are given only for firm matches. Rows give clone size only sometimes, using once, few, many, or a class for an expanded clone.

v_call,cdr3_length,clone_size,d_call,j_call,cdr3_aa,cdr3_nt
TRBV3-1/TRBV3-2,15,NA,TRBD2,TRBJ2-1,CASRPRAGFYNEQFF,TGTGCCAGCAGACCGCGAGCGGGATTCTACAATGAGCAGTTCTTC
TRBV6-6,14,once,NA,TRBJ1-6,CASTDYLYNSPLHF,TGTGCCAGCACGGACTACCTTTATAATTCACCCCTCCACTTT
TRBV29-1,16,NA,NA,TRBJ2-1,CSVERGLDRPYNEQFF,TGCAGCGTTGAAAGAGGTCTCGATCGCCCCTACAATGAGCAGTTCTTC
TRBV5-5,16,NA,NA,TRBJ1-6,CASSPPPSQDNSPLHF,TGTGCCAGCAGCCCACCCCCGTCGCAGGATAATTCACCCCTCCACTTT
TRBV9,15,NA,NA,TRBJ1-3,CASSVVGGPGNTIYF,TGTGCCAGCAGCGTAGTTGGGGGCCCTGGAAACACCATATATTTT
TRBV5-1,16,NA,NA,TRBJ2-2,CASSLEWQTNTGELFF,TGCGCCAGCAGCTTGGAATGGCAGACAAACACCGGGGAGCTGTTTTTT
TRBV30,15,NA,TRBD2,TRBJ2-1,CAWRPGTSACNEQFF,TGTGCCTGGAGACCCGGGACTAGTGCGTGCAATGAGCAGTTCTTC
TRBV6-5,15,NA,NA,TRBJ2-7,CASSLRDTTPYEQYF,TGTGCCAGCAGTCTCCGGGACACCACCCCCTACGAGCAGTACTTC
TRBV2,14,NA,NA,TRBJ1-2,CASSEAFGQSGYTF,TGTGCCAGCAGTGAAGCCTTCGGACAGTCAGGCTACACCTTC
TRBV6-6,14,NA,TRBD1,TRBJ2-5,CASSSPDRGETQYF,TGTGCCAGCAGCTCGCCCGACAGGGGGGAGACCCAGTACTTC
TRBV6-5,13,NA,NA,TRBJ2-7,CASNTGGAYEQYF,TGTGCCAGCAATACAGGGGGGGCCTACGAGCAGTACTTC
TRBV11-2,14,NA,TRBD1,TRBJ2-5,CASSFGQGSQTQYF,TGTGCCAGCAGCTTCGGACAGGGTTCGCAGACCCAGTACTTC
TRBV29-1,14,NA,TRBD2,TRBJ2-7,CSVEGLAGHGEQYF,TGCAGCGTTGAAGGACTAGCGGGTCATGGGGAGCAGTACTTC
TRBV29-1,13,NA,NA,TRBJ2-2,CSVGRTETGELFF,TGCAGCGTCGGACGGACTGAAACCGGGGAGCTGTTTTTT
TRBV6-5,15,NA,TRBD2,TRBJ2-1,CASSPSGGPYNEQFF,TGTGCCAGCAGTCCTAGCGGGGGCCCGTACAATGAGCAGTTCTTC
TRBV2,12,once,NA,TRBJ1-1,CASLRRNTEAFF,TGTGCCAGCCTGCGGAGGAACACTGAAGCTTTCTTT
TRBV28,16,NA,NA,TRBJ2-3,CASSFLIGPVTDTQYF,TGTGCCAGCAGTTTTCTGATTGGGCCGGTCACAGATACGCAGTATTTT
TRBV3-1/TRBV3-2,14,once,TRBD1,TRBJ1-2,CASSPLGQGYGYTF,TGTGCCAGCAGCCCGCTGGGACAGGGCTATGGCTACACCTTC
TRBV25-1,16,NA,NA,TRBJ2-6,CASSELRGTGANVLTF,TGTGCCAGCAGTGAATTACGGGGAACTGGGGCCAACGTCCTGACTTTC
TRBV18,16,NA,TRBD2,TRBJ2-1,CASSSLAGGPLNEQFF,TGTGCCAGCTCATCATTAGCGGGGGGGCCTTTGAATGAGCAGTTCTTC
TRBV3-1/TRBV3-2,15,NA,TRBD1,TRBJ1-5,CASSDRGSSNQPQHF,TGTGCCAGCAGTGACAGGGGGAGTAGCAATCAGCCCCAGCATTTT
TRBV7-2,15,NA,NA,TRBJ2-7,CASSPPGAGVGEQYF,TGTGCCAGCAGCCCGCCCGGTGCAGGGGTGGGCGAGCAGTACTTC
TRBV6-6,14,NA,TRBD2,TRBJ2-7,CASSYSPGGRGQYF,TGTGCCAGCAGTTACTCCCCCGGGGGGAGGGGGCAGTACTTC
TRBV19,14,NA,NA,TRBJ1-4,CASSTGQFNEKLFF,TGTGCCAGTAGTACCGGACAGTTTAATGAAAAACTGTTTTTT
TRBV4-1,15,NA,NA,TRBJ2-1,CASSQDGDGEGEQFF,TGCGCCAGCAGCCAAGACGGCGACGGAGAGGGTGAGCAGTTCTTC
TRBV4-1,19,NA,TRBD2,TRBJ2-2,CASSQESRLAGLHTGELFF,TGCGCCAGCAGCCAAGAGTCAAGACTAGCGGGGCTTCACACCGGGGAGCTGTTTTTT
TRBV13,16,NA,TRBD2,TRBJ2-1,CASSSGLAGGNNEQFF,TGTGCCAGCAGCTCCGGACTAGCGGGGGGCAACAATGAGCAGTTCTTC
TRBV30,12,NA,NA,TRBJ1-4,CAWSRGDEKLFF,TGTGCCTGGAGTCGGGGGGATGAAAAACTGTTTTTT
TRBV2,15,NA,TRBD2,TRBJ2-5,CASSGAGMYQETQYF,TGTGCCAGCTCAGGAGCGGGAATGTACCAAGAGACCCAGTACTTC
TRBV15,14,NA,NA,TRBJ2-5,CATSRDGGQETQYF,TGTGCCACCAGCAGAGATGGGGGGCAAGAGACCCAGTACTTC
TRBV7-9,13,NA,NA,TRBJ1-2,CASSPDTDYGYTF,TGTGCCAGCAGCCCAGACACCGACTATGGCTACACCTTC
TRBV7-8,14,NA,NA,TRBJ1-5,CASSGPGRGQPQHF,TGTGCCAGCAGCGGGCCAGGGAGGGGTCAGCCCCAGCATTTT
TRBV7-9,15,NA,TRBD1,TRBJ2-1,CASSLWDRDYNEQFF,TGTGCCAGCAGCTTATGGGACAGGGACTACAATGAGCAGTTCTTC
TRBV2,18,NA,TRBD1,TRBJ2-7,CASTDPGGQGALSYEQYF,TGTGCCAGCACCGATCCGGGTGGGCAGGGGGCCCTCTCCTACGAGCAGTACTTC
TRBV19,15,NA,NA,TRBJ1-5,CASSINNYSNQPQHF,TGTGCCAGTAGTATAAACAACTATAGCAATCAGCCCCAGCATTTT